These T cell receptor beta chains were read from a single sample in a study of blood T cell repertoires in COVID-19. Only in-frame clones appear in the TCRdb table, and some are missing; sequencing was by immunoSEQ multiplex PCR. Among about 140,000 clones listed, about 85% were seen once. Sequencing was carried out using peripheral blood. The receptors here all came from a human donor in a cohort sampled during active COVID-19. The CDR3 runs from the conserved cysteine through the conserved F or W. A D gene is named only where the DNA matches it firmly. The size field is filled for only some rows; it gives once, few, many or a size class.

clone_size: -; j_call: TRBJ2-5; d_call: -; v_call: TRBV18; cdr3_nt: TGTGCCAGCTCACCAACTCGCACGCAAGAGACCCAGTACTTC; cdr3_aa: CASSPTRTQETQYF
clone_size: -; j_call: TRBJ1-5; d_call: TRBD1; v_call: TRBV19; cdr3_nt: TGTGCCGGCGGACAGGTGCGGGCTCAGCCCCAGCATTTT; cdr3_aa: CAGGQVRAQPQHF
clone_size: few; j_call: TRBJ1-1; d_call: -; v_call: TRBV7-8; cdr3_nt: TGTGCCAGCAGCTTAGCCCTTTTGCGACACAGGAACACTGAAGCTTTCTTT; cdr3_aa: CASSLALLRHRNTEAFF
clone_size: -; j_call: TRBJ1-4; d_call: -; v_call: TRBV28; cdr3_nt: TGTGCCAGCACCCAGGGAAATGAAAAACTGTTTTTT; cdr3_aa: CASTQGNEKLFF
clone_size: -; j_call: TRBJ1-4; d_call: -; v_call: TRBV5-1; cdr3_nt: TGCGCCAGCAGCCCCCGTGAGGGAACTAATGAAAAACTGTTTTTT; cdr3_aa: CASSPREGTNEKLFF
clone_size: -; j_call: TRBJ1-1; d_call: -; v_call: TRBV6-4; cdr3_nt: TGTGCCAGCAGGGGGGGGGATACTGAAGCTTTCTTT; cdr3_aa: CASRGGDTEAFF
clone_size: -; j_call: TRBJ2-7; d_call: -; v_call: TRBV30; cdr3_nt: -; cdr3_aa: CAWSVRGVGQGNF
clone_size: -; j_call: TRBJ2-5; d_call: TRBD1; v_call: TRBV7-9; cdr3_nt: TGTGCCAGCAGCTTGGGACAGCCAGGGGAGACCCAGTACTTC; cdr3_aa: CASSLGQPGETQYF
clone_size: -; j_call: TRBJ2-5; d_call: -; v_call: TRBV30; cdr3_nt: TGTGCCTGGAGAATCCGACACATCCAAGAGACCCAGTACTTC; cdr3_aa: CAWRIRHIQETQYF
clone_size: -; j_call: TRBJ1-2; d_call: TRBD1; v_call: TRBV24-1; cdr3_nt: TGTGCCACCAGTTCGACAGGGGTCTATGGCTACACCTTC; cdr3_aa: CATSSTGVYGYTF
clone_size: -; j_call: TRBJ2-1; d_call: -; v_call: TRBV6-5; cdr3_nt: TGTGCCAGCAGTTATCTCAGGGGAACATACAATGAGCAGTTCTTC; cdr3_aa: CASSYLRGTYNEQFF
clone_size: -; j_call: TRBJ1-5; d_call: -; v_call: TRBV4-1; cdr3_nt: TGCGCCAGCAGCCAAGACAGGGTGAGCAATCAGCCCCAGCATTTT; cdr3_aa: CASSQDRVSNQPQHF
clone_size: -; j_call: TRBJ2-2; d_call: TRBD1; v_call: TRBV19; cdr3_nt: TGTGCCAGTATCCGACCCCCGGGACAGGGGGTTAACACCGGGGAGCTGTTTTTT; cdr3_aa: CASIRPPGQGVNTGELFF
clone_size: -; j_call: TRBJ1-2; d_call: -; v_call: TRBV6-5; cdr3_nt: TGTGCCAATTTCAGGGGCGCTAACTATGGCTACACCTTC; cdr3_aa: CANFRGANYGYTF
clone_size: -; j_call: TRBJ1-4; d_call: -; v_call: TRBV10-3; cdr3_nt: TGTGCCATCAGTGAGTCGGAGGCCTTTAATGAAAAACTGTTTTTT; cdr3_aa: CAISESEAFNEKLFF
clone_size: -; j_call: TRBJ1-2; d_call: TRBD1; v_call: TRBV9; cdr3_nt: TGTGCCAGCAGCGTCGACCCCGGGACAGGGGGTGGCTACACCTTC; cdr3_aa: CASSVDPGTGGGYTF
clone_size: -; j_call: TRBJ1-3; d_call: -; v_call: TRBV15; cdr3_nt: TGTGCCACCAGCAGAGATCGTCAGGTGGCGGGAAACTCTGGAAACACCATATATTTT; cdr3_aa: CATSRDRQVAGNSGNTIYF
clone_size: -; j_call: TRBJ2-3; d_call: -; v_call: TRBV7-3; cdr3_nt: TGTGCCAGCAGCCTGCAGACAGGTGAAGATACGCAGTATTTT; cdr3_aa: CASSLQTGEDTQYF
clone_size: -; j_call: TRBJ1-4; d_call: TRBD1; v_call: TRBV12-3/TRBV12-4; cdr3_nt: TGTGCCAGCAGGGGACAGGCTAATGAAAAACTGTTTTTT; cdr3_aa: CASRGQANEKLFF
clone_size: -; j_call: TRBJ2-3; d_call: TRBD2; v_call: TRBV7-3; cdr3_nt: TGTGCCAGCAGCTCCATAGGACTAGCGGGACCACAAGATACGCAGTATTTT; cdr3_aa: CASSSIGLAGPQDTQYF
clone_size: -; j_call: TRBJ2-5; d_call: -; v_call: TRBV28; cdr3_nt: TGTGCCAGCGAGCCCGGGGGGCCTGAAGAGACCCAGTACTTC; cdr3_aa: CASEPGGPEETQYF
clone_size: -; j_call: TRBJ1-2; d_call: -; v_call: TRBV6-1; cdr3_nt: TGTGCCAGCAGTGAAGCTGGGGGGAACTATGGCTACACCTTC; cdr3_aa: CASSEAGGNYGYTF
clone_size: -; j_call: TRBJ1-2; d_call: -; v_call: TRBV28; cdr3_nt: TGTGCCAGCAGTTCCACGGCTTGGGGGCGAGGTAGTTATGGCTACACCTTC; cdr3_aa: CASSSTAWGRGSYGYTF
clone_size: few; j_call: TRBJ1-1; d_call: -; v_call: TRBV7-7; cdr3_nt: TGTGCTAGCAGCTCCTACGCGGGTAGAACTGAAGCTTTCTTT; cdr3_aa: CASSSYAGRTEAFF
clone_size: -; j_call: TRBJ2-2; d_call: TRBD2; v_call: TRBV7-2; cdr3_nt: TGTGCCAGCAGCTTAGTACTAGCGAGCACCGGGGAGCTGTTTTTT; cdr3_aa: CASSLVLASTGELFF
clone_size: -; j_call: TRBJ1-4; d_call: -; v_call: TRBV21-1; cdr3_nt: TGTGCCAGCACCTGGGGGGGGCCAGTCGAAAAACTGTTTTTT; cdr3_aa: CASTWGGPVEKLFF
clone_size: -; j_call: TRBJ1-4; d_call: TRBD1; v_call: TRBV27; cdr3_nt: TGTGCCAGCAGTCCCGGGACAGGGCGGGGTGAAAAACTGTTTTTT; cdr3_aa: CASSPGTGRGEKLFF
clone_size: -; j_call: TRBJ1-1; d_call: TRBD1; v_call: TRBV5-5; cdr3_nt: TGTGCCAGCAGCTTCGGACAGGTATTGAACACTGAAGCTTTCTTT; cdr3_aa: CASSFGQVLNTEAFF
clone_size: -; j_call: TRBJ2-2; d_call: -; v_call: TRBV18; cdr3_nt: TGTGCCAGCTCACCATTTATACTCGATCCGGGGTCTGGGGAGCTGTTTTTT; cdr3_aa: CASSPFILDPGSGELFF
clone_size: -; j_call: TRBJ2-5; d_call: -; v_call: TRBV18; cdr3_nt: TGTGCCAGCTCACGGAGGGGTACGGAGATACAAGAGACCCAGTACTTC; cdr3_aa: CASSRRGTEIQETQYF
clone_size: -; j_call: TRBJ2-1; d_call: TRBD1; v_call: TRBV11-3; cdr3_nt: TGTGCCAGCAGCTTGGGACAGAGCCAAGACGGTGAGCAGTTCTTC; cdr3_aa: CASSLGQSQDGEQFF
clone_size: -; j_call: TRBJ2-3; d_call: -; v_call: TRBV6-6; cdr3_nt: TGTGCCAGCTCATTGACAGCTTCTGATACGCAGTATTTT; cdr3_aa: CASSLTASDTQYF
clone_size: -; j_call: TRBJ2-2; d_call: TRBD2; v_call: TRBV5-1; cdr3_nt: TGCGCCAGCAGCCGGGGGGACACCGGGGAGCTGTTTTTT; cdr3_aa: CASSRGDTGELFF
clone_size: -; j_call: TRBJ1-1; d_call: -; v_call: TRBV7-2; cdr3_nt: TGTGCCAGCAGCCTAGACCGGGTGAACACTGAAGCTTTCTTT; cdr3_aa: CASSLDRVNTEAFF
clone_size: many; j_call: TRBJ1-3; d_call: TRBD1; v_call: TRBV13; cdr3_nt: TGTGCCAGCAGCCTATTGGACAGGAGTATATATTTT; cdr3_aa: CASSLLDRSIYF
clone_size: -; j_call: TRBJ1-6; d_call: -; v_call: TRBV7-3; cdr3_nt: TGTGCCAGCAGCCCGGGTCCGAATTCACCCCTCCACTTT; cdr3_aa: CASSPGPNSPLHF
clone_size: -; j_call: TRBJ2-1; d_call: TRBD2; v_call: TRBV5-1; cdr3_nt: TGCGCCAGCAGAAAAGAAGCGGGAGGGTACAATGAGCAGTTCTTC; cdr3_aa: CASRKEAGGYNEQFF
clone_size: -; j_call: TRBJ2-3; d_call: -; v_call: TRBV4-1; cdr3_nt: TGCGCCAGCAGCCAGCCCTCGAGGGAACAGAGTGTGTATACGCAGTATTTT; cdr3_aa: CASSQPSREQSVYTQYF
clone_size: many; j_call: TRBJ2-1; d_call: -; v_call: TRBV2; cdr3_nt: TGTGCCAGCAGAGCCGGGACATTCAACAATGAGCAGTTCTTC; cdr3_aa: CASRAGTFNNEQFF
clone_size: -; j_call: TRBJ1-1; d_call: -; v_call: TRBV7-8; cdr3_nt: TGTGCCAGCAGCCTCCGGGCTGAAGCTTTCTTT; cdr3_aa: CASSLRAEAFF
clone_size: -; j_call: TRBJ2-5; d_call: TRBD1; v_call: TRBV5-8; cdr3_nt: TGTGCCAGCAGGATACAGGGGGCGGTGGAGACCCAGTACTTC; cdr3_aa: CASRIQGAVETQYF
clone_size: -; j_call: TRBJ1-2; d_call: TRBD1; v_call: TRBV6-6; cdr3_nt: TGTGCCAGCAGTTACTCCGGGACAGGGTCCCCCGGCTACACCTTC; cdr3_aa: CASSYSGTGSPGYTF
clone_size: -; j_call: TRBJ1-6; d_call: -; v_call: TRBV5-6; cdr3_nt: TGTGCCAGCAGCTCGCGTGTGTATAATTCACCCCTCCACTTT; cdr3_aa: CASSSRVYNSPLHF
clone_size: -; j_call: TRBJ1-6; d_call: -; v_call: TRBV25-1; cdr3_nt: TGTGCCAGCAGTGGCCCGGAGGGTTCACCCCTCCACTTT; cdr3_aa: CASSGPEGSPLHF
clone_size: -; j_call: TRBJ1-4; d_call: TRBD1; v_call: TRBV3-1/TRBV3-2; cdr3_nt: TGTGCCAGCAGCCAGATACTGGGGACAGGAAATGAAAAACTGTTTTTT; cdr3_aa: CASSQILGTGNEKLFF
clone_size: -; j_call: TRBJ2-7; d_call: -; v_call: TRBV2; cdr3_nt: TGTGCCAGCCCCGGACAGTCCCACGAGCAGTACTTC; cdr3_aa: CASPGQSHEQYF
clone_size: -; j_call: TRBJ2-7; d_call: TRBD1; v_call: TRBV27; cdr3_nt: TGTGCCAGCAGTTTGCAACAGGGGAACGAGCAGTACTTC; cdr3_aa: CASSLQQGNEQYF
clone_size: -; j_call: TRBJ2-1; d_call: TRBD2; v_call: TRBV7-6; cdr3_nt: TGTGCCAGCAGCTCCTATGTCGGACTAGCGGGGGTCTACAATGAGCAGTTCTTC; cdr3_aa: CASSSYVGLAGVYNEQFF
clone_size: -; j_call: TRBJ1-1; d_call: TRBD1; v_call: TRBV7-8; cdr3_nt: TGTGCCAGCAGCCGGGACAGGGTCTCTGAAGCTTTCTTT; cdr3_aa: CASSRDRVSEAFF